This TCR beta chain was found in a study of glioma-infiltrating T cells after dendritic cell vaccination. For the study at large: Patients had newly diagnosed or recurrent glioblastoma and received dendritic cell vaccines.

Time point in this sample: after dendritic cell vaccination, including at tumor progression/relapse. None of the glioblastoma patients had an isocitrate dehydrogenase mutation. Blood PBMC samples: pre-vaccination, two weeks post third vaccination, and at tumor progression. CDR1 is SGHRS and CDR2 is YFSETQ in the germline V gene. Trimming stripped 5 bases from V and 1 base from J, with 14 bases between. The CDR3 has 15 amino acids. The PCR used 60 V beta and 13 J beta primers. Profiling relied on immunoSEQ multiplex PCR, and the TCRdb table lists in-frame clones only, not all of them. In the table there are 70,000 to 95,000 clones, about nine tenths of which are singletons.

The source material was blood, sampled after dendritic cell vaccination. The sequence derives from a human donor with glioblastoma. J is TRBJ2-3 and V is TRBV5-1; D is unclear. CDR3 residues: CASSPEASGTDTQYF. CDR3 nucleotides: TGCGCCAGCAGTCCAGAGGCTTCAGGCACAGATACGCAGTATTTT.